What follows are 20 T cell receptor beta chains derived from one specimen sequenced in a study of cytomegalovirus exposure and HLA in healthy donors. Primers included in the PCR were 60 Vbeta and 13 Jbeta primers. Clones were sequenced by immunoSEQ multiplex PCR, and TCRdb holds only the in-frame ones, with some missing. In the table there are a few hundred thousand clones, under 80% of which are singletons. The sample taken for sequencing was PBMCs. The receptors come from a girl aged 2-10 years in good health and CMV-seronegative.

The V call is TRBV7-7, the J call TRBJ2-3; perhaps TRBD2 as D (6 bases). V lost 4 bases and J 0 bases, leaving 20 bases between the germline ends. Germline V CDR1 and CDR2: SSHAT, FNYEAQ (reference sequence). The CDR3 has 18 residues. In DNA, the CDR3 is TGTGCCAGCAGCTCGGGAGTGGCGACGGCGACGAGCACAGATACGCAGTATTTT. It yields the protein CASSSGVATATSTDTQYF.

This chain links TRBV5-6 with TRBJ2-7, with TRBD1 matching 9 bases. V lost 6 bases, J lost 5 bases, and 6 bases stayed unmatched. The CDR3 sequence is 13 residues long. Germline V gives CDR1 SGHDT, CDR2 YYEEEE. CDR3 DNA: TGTGCCAGCACCATGACAGGGGGAGACGAGCAGTACTTC. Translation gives CASTMTGGDEQYF.

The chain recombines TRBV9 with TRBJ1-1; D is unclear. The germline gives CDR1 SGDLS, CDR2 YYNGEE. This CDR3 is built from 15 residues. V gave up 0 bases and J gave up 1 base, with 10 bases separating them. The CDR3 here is CASSVDSDTNTEAFF. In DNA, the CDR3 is TGTGCCAGCAGCGTAGATTCTGACACGAACACTGAAGCTTTCTTT. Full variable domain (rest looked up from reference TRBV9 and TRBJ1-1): DSGVTQTPKHLITATGQRVTLRCSPRSGDLSVYWYQQSLDQGLQFLIQYYNGEERAKGNILERFSAQQFPDLHSELNLSSLELGDSALYFCASSVDSDTNTEAFFGQGTRLTVV.

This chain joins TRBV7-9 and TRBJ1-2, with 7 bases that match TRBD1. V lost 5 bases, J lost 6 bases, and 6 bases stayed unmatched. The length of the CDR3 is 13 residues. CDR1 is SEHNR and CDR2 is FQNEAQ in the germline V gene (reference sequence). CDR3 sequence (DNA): TGTGCCAGCAGCCCCCGGGACAGCGATGGCTACACCTTC. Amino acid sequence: CASSPRDSDGYTF. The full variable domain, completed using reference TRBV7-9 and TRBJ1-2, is DTGVSQNPRHKITKRGQNVTFRCDPISEHNRLYWYRQTLGQGPEFLTYFQNEAQLEKSRLLSDRFSAERPKGSFSTLEIQRTEQGDSAMYLCASSPRDSDGYTFGSGTRLTVV.

The CDR3 spells CSVEVYPSKAFF. The CDR3 nucleotides are TGCAGCGTTGAAGTCTATCCCTCGAAAGCTTTCTTT. The rearrangement uses TRBV29-1 and TRBJ1-1; no reliable D call. There are 12 residues in the CDR3. The germline V gene encodes CDR1 SQVTM and CDR2 ANQGSEA. The V gene lost 1 base and the J gene lost 9 bases, with 12 bases spanning the gap.

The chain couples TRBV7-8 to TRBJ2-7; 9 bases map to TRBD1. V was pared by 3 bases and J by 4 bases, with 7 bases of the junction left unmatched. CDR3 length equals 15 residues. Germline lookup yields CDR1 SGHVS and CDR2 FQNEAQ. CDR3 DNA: TGTGCCAGCAGCTTGTATTACAGGGGGCATTACGAGCAGTACTTC. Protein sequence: CASSLYYRGHYEQYF.

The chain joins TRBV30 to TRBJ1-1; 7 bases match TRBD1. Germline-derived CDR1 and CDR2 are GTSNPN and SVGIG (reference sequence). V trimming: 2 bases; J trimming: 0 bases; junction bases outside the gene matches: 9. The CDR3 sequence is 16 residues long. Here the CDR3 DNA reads TGTGCCTGGAGTACTCCGGGACAGAAAATGAACACTGAAGCTTTCTTT. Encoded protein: CAWSTPGQKMNTEAFF.

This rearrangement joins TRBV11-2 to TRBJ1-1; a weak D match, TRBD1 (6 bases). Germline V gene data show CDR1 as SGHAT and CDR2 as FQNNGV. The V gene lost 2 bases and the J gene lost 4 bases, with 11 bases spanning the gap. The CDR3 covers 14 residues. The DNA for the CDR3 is TGTGCCAGCAGCTTACAGGGGAGCTCCACTGAAGCTTTCTTT. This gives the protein CASSLQGSSTEAFF.

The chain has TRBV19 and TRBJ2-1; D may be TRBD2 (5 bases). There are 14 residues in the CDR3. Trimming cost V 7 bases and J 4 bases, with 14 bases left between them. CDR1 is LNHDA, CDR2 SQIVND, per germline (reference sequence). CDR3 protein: CASTLGGGYNEQFF. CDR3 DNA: TGTGCCAGTACCCTCGGCGGCGGGTACAATGAGCAGTTCTTC. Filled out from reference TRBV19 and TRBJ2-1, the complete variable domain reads DGGITQSPKYLFRKEGQNVTLSCEQNLNHDAMYWYRQDPGQGLRLIYYSQIVNDFQKGDIAEGYSVSREKKESFPLTVTSAQKNPTAFYLCASTLGGGYNEQFFGPGTRLTVL.

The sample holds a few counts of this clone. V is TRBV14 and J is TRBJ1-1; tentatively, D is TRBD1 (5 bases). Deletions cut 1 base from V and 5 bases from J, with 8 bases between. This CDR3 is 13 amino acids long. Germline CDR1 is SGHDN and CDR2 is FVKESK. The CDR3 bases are TGTGCCAGCAGCCAAGTGGGGGGAACTGAAGCTTTCTTT. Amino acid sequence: CASSQVGGTEAFF.

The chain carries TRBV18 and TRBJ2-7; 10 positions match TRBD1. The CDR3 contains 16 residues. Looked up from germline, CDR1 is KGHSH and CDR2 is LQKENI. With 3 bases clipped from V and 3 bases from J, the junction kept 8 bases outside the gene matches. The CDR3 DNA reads TGTGCCAGCTCACCGGGACAGGGGTTCCCAAACTACGAGCAGTACTTC. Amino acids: CASSPGQGFPNYEQYF.

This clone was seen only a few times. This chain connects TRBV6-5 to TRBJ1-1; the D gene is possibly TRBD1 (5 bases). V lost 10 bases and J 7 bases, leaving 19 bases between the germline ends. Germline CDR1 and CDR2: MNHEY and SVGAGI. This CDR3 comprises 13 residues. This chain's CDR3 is CATLRRGKGEAFF. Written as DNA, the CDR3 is TGTGCCACCTTAAGAAGGGGTAAAGGTGAAGCTTTCTTT.

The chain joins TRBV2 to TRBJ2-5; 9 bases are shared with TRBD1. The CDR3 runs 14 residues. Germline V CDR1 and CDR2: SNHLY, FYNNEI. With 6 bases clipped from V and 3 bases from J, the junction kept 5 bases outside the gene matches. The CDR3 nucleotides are TGTGCCAGCAGCGTACAGGGGGCTAAAGAGACCCAGTACTTC. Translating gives CASSVQGAKETQYF.

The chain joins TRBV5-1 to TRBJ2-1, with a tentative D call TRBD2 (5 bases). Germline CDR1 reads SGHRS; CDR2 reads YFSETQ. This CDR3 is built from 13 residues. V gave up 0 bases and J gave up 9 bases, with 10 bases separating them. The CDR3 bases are TGCGCCAGCAGCTTGGTTCTCGCGGGTGAGCAGTTCTTC. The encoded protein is CASSLVLAGEQFF. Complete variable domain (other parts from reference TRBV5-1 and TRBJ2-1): KAGVTQTPRYLIKTRGQQVTLSCSPISGHRSVSWYQQTPGQGLQFLFEYFSETQRNKGNFPGRFSGRQFSNSRSEMNVSTLELGDSALYLCASSLVLAGEQFFGPGTRLTVL.

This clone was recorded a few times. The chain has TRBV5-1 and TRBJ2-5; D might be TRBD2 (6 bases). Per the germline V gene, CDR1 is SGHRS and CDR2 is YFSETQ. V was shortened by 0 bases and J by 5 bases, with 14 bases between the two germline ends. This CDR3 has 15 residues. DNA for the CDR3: TGCGCCAGCAGCTTGGGAGGCGGGACCCCTGAGACCCAGTACTTC. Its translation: CASSLGGGTPETQYF. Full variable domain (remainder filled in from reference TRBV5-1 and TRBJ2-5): KAGVTQTPRYLIKTRGQQVTLSCSPISGHRSVSWYQQTPGQGLQFLFEYFSETQRNKGNFPGRFSGRQFSNSRSEMNVSTLELGDSALYLCASSLGGGTPETQYFGPGTRLLVL.

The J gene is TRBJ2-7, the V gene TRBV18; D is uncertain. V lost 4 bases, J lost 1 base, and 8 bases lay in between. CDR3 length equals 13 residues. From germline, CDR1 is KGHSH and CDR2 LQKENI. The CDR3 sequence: CASSLQKSYEQYF. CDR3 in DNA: TGTGCCAGCTCACTACAGAAGTCCTACGAGCAGTACTTC.

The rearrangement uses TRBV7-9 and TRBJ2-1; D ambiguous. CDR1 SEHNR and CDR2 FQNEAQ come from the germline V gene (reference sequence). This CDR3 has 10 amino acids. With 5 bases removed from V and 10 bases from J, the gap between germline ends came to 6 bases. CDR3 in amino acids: CASSQIEQFF. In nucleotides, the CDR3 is TGTGCCAGCAGCCAGATAGAGCAGTTCTTC.

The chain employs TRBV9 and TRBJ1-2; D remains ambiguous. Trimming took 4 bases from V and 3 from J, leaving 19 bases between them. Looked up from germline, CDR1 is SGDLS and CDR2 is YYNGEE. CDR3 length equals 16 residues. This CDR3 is CASSLPRGGRDYGYTF. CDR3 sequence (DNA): TGTGCCAGCAGCCTCCCCCGTGGAGGGCGGGACTATGGCTACACCTTC.

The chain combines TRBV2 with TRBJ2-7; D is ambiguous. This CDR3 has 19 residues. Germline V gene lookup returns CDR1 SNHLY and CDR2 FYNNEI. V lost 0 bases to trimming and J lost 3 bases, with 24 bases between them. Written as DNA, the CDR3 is TGTGCCAGCAGTGAAGCCTTTTTTGGAGAGTTTAAACTAATCTACGAGCAGTACTTC. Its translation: CASSEAFFGEFKLIYEQYF. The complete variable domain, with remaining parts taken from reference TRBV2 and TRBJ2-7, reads EPEVTQTPSHQVTQMGQEVILRCVPISNHLYFYWYRQILGQKVEFLVSFYNNEISEKSEIFDDQFSVERPDGSNFTLKIRSTKLEDSAMYFCASSEAFFGEFKLIYEQYFGPGTRLTVT.

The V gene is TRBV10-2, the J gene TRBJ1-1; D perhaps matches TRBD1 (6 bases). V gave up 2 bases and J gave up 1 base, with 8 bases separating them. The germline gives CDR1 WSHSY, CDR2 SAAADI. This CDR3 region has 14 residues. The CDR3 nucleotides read TGCGCCAGCAGTGAGGTCAGGGGGAACACTGAAGCTTTCTTT. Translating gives CASSEVRGNTEAFF.